The entry below gives a single T cell receptor beta chain sequence along with its context. Ages ranged from about 18 to 89 years, with residence in more than 20 US areas. Membership in each cohort depended on participant-reported clinical history. V lost 2 bases and J lost 7, with 6 bases in between. The CDR3 loop spans 12 amino acids. The record originates from a study of blood T cell repertoires in COVID-19. Overall study: Donors in the United States, Italy and Spain gave samples during acute or convalescent COVID-19.

Original processing methods: How many nucleated cells were present was estimated from reference gene primer amplification. Libraries were prepared by immunoSEQ multiplex PCR; TCRdb keeps only in-frame clonotypes and omits some of them. The DNA was the basis for D and trimming; V, J and clone size are from that table. Among around 250,000 clones listed, approximately 90% were seen once. The source of this sequence is a human donor in a cohort exposed to, infected with or recovered from COVID-19 (not recorded which). The donor label of this sample is uncertain. The sequenced sample was PBMCs or T cells enriched from blood (not recorded which). The rearrangement links TRBV12-3 or TRBV12-4 to TRBJ1-3; D is possibly TRBD1 (6 bases). The CDR3 DNA sequence: TGTGCCAGCAGTTTACAGGGGAACACCATATATTTT. Encoded protein: CASSLQGNTIYF.